This T cell receptor beta chain was observed in a study of memory CD4+ T cells and cytomegalovirus serostatus (dated by TCRdb to between 2019 and 2020). Describing the broader study: The cohort comprised some 35 healthy Belgian adults, 9 CMV seropositive and some 25 CMV seronegative. CD4+ memory TCRbeta repertoires of a Belgian cohort with known cytomegalovirus serostatus were sequenced in order to replicate a published TCR-based CMV serostatus classifier. What the research found in general, with its limitations: Among the 150 to 200 previously reported CMV-associated TCRbeta sequences, 67 showed up in the CD4+ memory repertoires, with each one found in between one and five individuals. The results were interpreted as suggesting that the CMV-associated TCR signature is mostly present in the CD4+ memory repertoire. For predicting CMV serostatus, the median bootstrapped AUC was approximately 0.96 using the original framework and around 0.91 using a US-trained random forest. On the Belgian cohort, the classifier based on the original framework reached a median bootstrapped AUC of about 0.95, with a 95% CI of 0.76-1.00. Only CD4+CD45RO+ memory cells were sequenced, in contrast to the original study, which included naive and memory CD4+ and CD8+ populations.

The CDR3 sequence holds 13 residues, the cysteine and phenylalanine included. Only the CDR3 DNA is retained, 39 bases long and in frame from the first base. Trimming removed 6 bases from V and 3 bases from J; the gene matches leave 4 bases unexplained. CDR1 and CDR2, looked up from the germline V gene, are SNHLY and FYNNEI. Genomic DNA was extracted from sorted cells with the Quick-DNA Microprep Kit. Amplification of TCRbeta DNA was done with the immunoSEQ hsTCRbeta kit, following the protocol from the manufacturer. TCRbeta libraries were sequenced on an Illumina MiSeq instrument. Turning to the authors' computational methods: Once out-of-frame sequences had been removed, approximately 2,000,000 distinct TCRbeta sequences were left, which works out to an average of approximately 73,000 per individual. Each individual was scored by the count of about 150 previously reported CMV-associated TCRbeta sequences and the total productive distinct TCRbeta count. A beta-binomial model was reimplemented in Python, and random forests from scikit-learn, run with default parameters, were trained on data from the US cohort. On the Belgian cohort, classifier performance was reported as the median AUC, along with percentile confidence intervals, across 10,000 bootstrap iterations. TCRdb provides this immuneACCESS table in a form limited to in-frame rearrangements. Some clones are lacking; in checked studies, under half of them reflect an unresolved V gene, and why the rest are absent is not known. V and J calls plus clone size are reproduced from that table; the DNA served to infer D and trimming. The sample has about 56,000 clones on record, around 76% of them singletons. The ten biggest clones cover around 0.43% of the sample.

Single viable CD3+CD4+CD8-CD45RO+ cells were sorted as memory CD4+ T cells on a FACSAria II. CMV serostatus was determined using a Roche Elecsys assay that detects serum IgG against CMV pp150, pp28, p38 and p52. Following thawing, total CD4+ T cells were enriched through positive selection using CD4 magnetic microbeads. The samples came from a separate study whose specific focus was interrogating the CD4+ T cell memory repertoire. Peripheral blood mononuclear cells were isolated and cryopreserved according to standard operating procedures, and serum was kept at -80 degrees C. CD3-PerCP (BW264/56), CD4-APC (RPA-T4), CD45RO-PE (UCHT1) and CD8-Pacific Orange (3B5) antibodies were used for staining, and non-viable cells were excluded with Sytox blue. Worth noting for this clone: Its target antigen remains unknown. Base-call qualities are not available, and no considerably larger clone is one nucleotide away.

Sample: memory CD4+ T cells from blood. The sequence joins TRBV2 to TRBJ1-2, with 7 junctional bases fitting TRBD1. The clonotype was recovered from an adult in good health and CMV-seronegative. The sequenced DNA is TGTGCCAGCAGCGGGACAGAAGACTATGGCTACACCTTC. The translation is CASSGTEDYGYTF.